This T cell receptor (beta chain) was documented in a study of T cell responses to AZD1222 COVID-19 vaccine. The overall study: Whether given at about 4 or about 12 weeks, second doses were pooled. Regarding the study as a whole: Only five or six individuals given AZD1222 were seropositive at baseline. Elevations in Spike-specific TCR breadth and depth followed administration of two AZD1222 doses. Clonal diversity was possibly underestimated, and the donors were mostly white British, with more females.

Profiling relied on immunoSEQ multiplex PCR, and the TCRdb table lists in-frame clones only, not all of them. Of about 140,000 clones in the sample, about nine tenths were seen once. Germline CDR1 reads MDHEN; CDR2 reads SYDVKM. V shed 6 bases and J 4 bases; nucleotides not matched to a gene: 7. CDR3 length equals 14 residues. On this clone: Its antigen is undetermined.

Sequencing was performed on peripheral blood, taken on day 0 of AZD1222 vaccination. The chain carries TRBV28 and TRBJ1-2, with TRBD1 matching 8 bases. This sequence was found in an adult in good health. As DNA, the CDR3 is TGTGCCAGCAGCCCGGGACAGGCGGGCTATGGCTACACCTTC. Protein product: CASSPGQAGYGYTF.